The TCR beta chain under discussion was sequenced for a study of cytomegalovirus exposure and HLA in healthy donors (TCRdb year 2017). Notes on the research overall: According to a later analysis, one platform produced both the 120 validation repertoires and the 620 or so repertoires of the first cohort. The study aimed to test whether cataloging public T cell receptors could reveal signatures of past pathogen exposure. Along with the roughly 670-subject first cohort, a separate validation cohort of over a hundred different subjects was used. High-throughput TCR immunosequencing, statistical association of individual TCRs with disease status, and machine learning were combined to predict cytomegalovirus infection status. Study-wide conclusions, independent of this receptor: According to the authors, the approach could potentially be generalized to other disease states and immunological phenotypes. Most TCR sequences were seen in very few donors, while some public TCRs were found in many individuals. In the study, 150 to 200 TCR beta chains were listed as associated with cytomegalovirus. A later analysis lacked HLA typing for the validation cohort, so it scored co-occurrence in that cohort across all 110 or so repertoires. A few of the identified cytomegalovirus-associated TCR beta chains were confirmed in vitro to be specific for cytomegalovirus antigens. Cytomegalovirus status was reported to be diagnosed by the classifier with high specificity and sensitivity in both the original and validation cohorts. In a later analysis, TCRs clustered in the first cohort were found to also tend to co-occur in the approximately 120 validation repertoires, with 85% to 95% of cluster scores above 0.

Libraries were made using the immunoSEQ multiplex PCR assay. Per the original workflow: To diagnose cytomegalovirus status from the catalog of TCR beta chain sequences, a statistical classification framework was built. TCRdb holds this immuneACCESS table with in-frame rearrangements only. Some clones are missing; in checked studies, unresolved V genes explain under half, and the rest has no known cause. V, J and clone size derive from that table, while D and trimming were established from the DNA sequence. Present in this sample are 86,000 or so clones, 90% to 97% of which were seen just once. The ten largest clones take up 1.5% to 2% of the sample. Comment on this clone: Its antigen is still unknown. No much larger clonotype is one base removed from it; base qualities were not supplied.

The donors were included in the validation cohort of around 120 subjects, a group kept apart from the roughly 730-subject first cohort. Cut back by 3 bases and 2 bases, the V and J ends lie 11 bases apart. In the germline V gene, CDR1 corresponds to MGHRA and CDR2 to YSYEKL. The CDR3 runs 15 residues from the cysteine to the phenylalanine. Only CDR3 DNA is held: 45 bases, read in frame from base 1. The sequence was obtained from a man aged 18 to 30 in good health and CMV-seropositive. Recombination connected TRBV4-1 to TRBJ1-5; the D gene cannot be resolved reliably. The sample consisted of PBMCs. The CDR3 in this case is CASSQGGLGNQPQHF. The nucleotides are TGCGCCAGCAGCCAGGGCGGGTTGGGCAATCAGCCCCAGCATTTT.